Each of the 19 T cell receptor beta chains below was sequenced from the same sample in a study of OX40 agonist ivuxolimab in advanced cancers. Only in-frame clones appear in the TCRdb table, and some are missing; sequencing was by immunoSEQ multiplex PCR. The sample contains over 30,000 clones, about 85% of which appear only once. The input for sequencing was CD4+ or CD8+ T cells sorted from blood, taken in a trial of the OX40 agonist ivuxolimab. The receptors stem from an adult with an advanced solid tumor such as melanoma, head and neck, liver or kidney cancer.

V gene TRBV5-6 combines with J gene TRBJ2-3, with a tentative D call TRBD1 (5 bases). V gave up 1 base and J gave up 0 bases, with 15 bases separating them. The germline V gene has CDR1 SGHDT and CDR2 YYEEEE. The CDR3 length is 17 residues. CDR3 residues: CASSLPAFRASTDTQYF. CDR3 nucleotide sequence: TGTGCCAGCAGCTTGCCGGCTTTCAGGGCTAGCACAGATACGCAGTATTTT.

A few counts support this clone. V usage is TRBV14 and J usage is TRBJ1-2; 8 bases agree with TRBD1. The CDR3 extends over 15 amino acids. The trim removed 1 base at V and 7 bases at J, leaving 8 bases unmatched. The germline V gene has CDR1 SGHDN and CDR2 FVKESK. The CDR3 region is CASSQGAGGFSGYTF. The CDR3 DNA follows: TGTGCCAGCAGCCAAGGAGCAGGGGGCTTCTCTGGCTACACCTTC.

The V and J genes are TRBV5-4 and TRBJ1-2; D not certain. V was clipped by 1 base and J by 0 bases, with 16 bases between them. This CDR3 is 17 amino acids long. Germline V gives CDR1 SGHNT, CDR2 YYREEE (reference sequence). CDR3 sequence (DNA): TGTGCCAGCAGCTTGTCGGCAGCAAAACTTTCTAACTATGGCTACACCTTC. The encoded protein is CASSLSAAKLSNYGYTF.

The chain couples TRBV15 to TRBJ2-5; no reliable D call. Trimming took 3 bases from V and 5 from J, leaving 10 bases between them. Germline CDR1 is LNHNV and CDR2 is YYDKDF (reference sequence). This CDR3 contains 13 residues. As DNA, the CDR3 is TGTGCCACCAGCAGTCGGGTAGTGGAGACCCAGTACTTC. It translates to CATSSRVVETQYF.

V usage is TRBV19 and J usage is TRBJ2-7, with D unclear. The germline V and J ends were trimmed by 3 bases and 6 bases, with 12 bases remaining between them. The germline gives CDR1 LNHDA, CDR2 SQIVND (reference sequence). CDR3 length: 13 residues. CDR3 sequence: CASSMTRTGEQYF. The CDR3 DNA reads as TGTGCCAGTAGTATGACCAGGACGGGCGAGCAGTACTTC.

The chain joins TRBV30 to TRBJ2-5, with D unresolved. Germline V gene lookup returns CDR1 GTSNPN and CDR2 SVGIG (reference sequence). V lost 2 bases and J lost 0, with 10 bases in between. The CDR3 sequence is 14 residues long. This CDR3 reads CAWSIGANQETQYF. In nucleotides, the CDR3 is TGTGCCTGGAGTATAGGAGCTAACCAAGAGACCCAGTACTTC.

The rearrangement joins TRBV14 to TRBJ2-3; D is uncertain. There are 16 residues in the CDR3. Trimming took off 0 bases at V and 0 bases at J, with 10 bases between the two ends. CDR1 is SGHDN, CDR2 FVKESK, per germline. In DNA, the CDR3 is TGTGCCAGCAGCCAAGAGGGTGGCCGAAGCACAGATACGCAGTATTTT. Amino acid sequence: CASSQEGGRSTDTQYF.

This chain joins TRBV11-2 and TRBJ1-1; no definite D call. CDR3 length equals 16 residues. The germline gives CDR1 SGHAT, CDR2 FQNNGV. V gave up 4 bases and J gave up 2 bases, with 17 bases separating them. The CDR3 sequence: CASSSEKTAFNTEAFF. DNA for the CDR3: TGTGCCAGCAGCTCAGAAAAAACAGCGTTTAACACTGAAGCTTTCTTT.

Details on this clone: An end of the junction does not agree with germline; a read error may underlie this. This rearrangement joins TRBV28 to TRBJ2-2, with D possibly matching TRBD2 (7 bases). CDR3 length: 14 amino acids. Germline CDR1 reads MDHEN; CDR2 reads SYDVKM. CDR3 amino acids: CASKGGPNTGELFF. The CDR3 region has the DNA TGTGCCAGCAAGGGGGGGCCGAATACCGGGGAGCTGTTTTTT.

This sequence joins TRBV6-5 and TRBJ1-1, with TRBD1 as a possible D gene (5 bases). Trimming stripped 0 bases from V and 0 bases from J, with 8 bases between. This CDR3 has 15 amino acids. Per the germline V gene, CDR1 is MNHEY and CDR2 is SVGAGI. The CDR3 sequence: CASSYSGHMNTEAFF. The CDR3 nucleotides are TGTGCCAGCAGTTACTCCGGACATATGAACACTGAAGCTTTCTTT.

This chain uses TRBV30 with TRBJ1-2; possible D gene TRBD1, 5 bases. The germline V and J ends were trimmed by 0 bases and 7 bases, with 9 bases remaining between them. The CDR3 length is 12 residues. The V gene's germline CDR1 is GTSNPN and CDR2 SVGIG (reference sequence). The CDR3 spells CAWSVVGVGYTF. The CDR3 nucleotides read TGTGCCTGGAGTGTGGTAGGGGTTGGCTACACCTTC. Full variable domain (missing parts from reference TRBV30 and TRBJ1-2): SQTIHQWPATLVQPVGSPLSLECTVEGTSNPNLYWYRQAAGRGLQLLFYSVGIGQISSEVPQNLSASRPQDRQFILSSKKLLLSDSGFYLCAWSVVGVGYTFGSGTRLTVV.

The CDR3 here is CASKFDRGWSGELFF. The CDR3 DNA reads TGTGCCAGTAAATTTGACAGGGGATGGTCCGGGGAGCTGTTTTTT. The chain joins TRBV19 to TRBJ2-2; 8 positions agree with TRBD1. Germline trimming cut 7 bases from V and 6 bases from J; bases unmatched to any gene: 10. This CDR3 comprises 15 residues. Germline V gene lookup returns CDR1 LNHDA and CDR2 SQIVND (reference sequence).

The rearrangement uses TRBV15 and TRBJ2-1, with D perhaps being TRBD1 or TRBD2 (5 bases each). The V end lost 3 bases, the J end lost 6 bases, and 9 bases lay between the germline ends. This CDR3 region has 13 residues. The germline V gene encodes CDR1 LNHNV and CDR2 YYDKDF (reference sequence). The CDR3 sequence is CATSRGGGNEQFF. The CDR3 region has the DNA TGTGCCACCAGCAGGGGTGGGGGCAATGAGCAGTTCTTC.

The chain employs TRBV7-8 and TRBJ2-1; the match to TRBD2 covers 13 bases. This CDR3 region has 17 residues. Germline V lookup: CDR1 SGHVS, CDR2 FQNEAQ. V dropped 2 bases and J dropped 2; count of bases not matched to a gene: 3. The CDR3 loop reads CASSLTSGRVAYNEQFF. In nucleotides, the CDR3 is TGTGCCAGCAGCTTAACTAGCGGGAGGGTTGCCTACAATGAGCAGTTCTTC.

This clone is a singleton in its sample. The chain recombines TRBV5-1 with TRBJ2-1; D assignment may be TRBD1 or TRBD2 (5 bases each). V lost 0 bases, J lost 7 bases, and 14 bases lay in between. Germline V CDR1 and CDR2: SGHRS, YFSETQ. The CDR3 is 15 residues long. For the CDR3, the DNA is TGCGCCAGCAGCTTGGATGAGGGGCGGAGGAATGAGCAGTTCTTC. Encoded protein: CASSLDEGRRNEQFF. The full variable domain, with the rest looked up from reference TRBV5-1 and TRBJ2-1, is KAGVTQTPRYLIKTRGQQVTLSCSPISGHRSVSWYQQTPGQGLQFLFEYFSETQRNKGNFPGRFSGRQFSNSRSEMNVSTLELGDSALYLCASSLDEGRRNEQFFGPGTRLTVL.

This sequence joins TRBV28 and TRBJ2-6; no reliable D call. The ends were cut back, 7 bases at V and 4 bases at J, with 17 bases in the middle. CDR3 length: 16 amino acids. The germline V gene encodes CDR1 MDHEN and CDR2 SYDVKM. The CDR3 protein is CASTRRGVLGANVLTF. CDR3 DNA: TGTGCCAGCACCCGACGAGGCGTCCTCGGGGCCAACGTCCTGACTTTC.

V is TRBV6-5 and J is TRBJ2-1; 10 nucleotides line up with TRBD2. V gave up 6 bases and J gave up 2 bases; unmatched junction bases: 4. CDR3 length: 15 amino acids. Germline CDR1 and CDR2: MNHEY and SVGAGI. The CDR3 region is CASSLSGRAYNEQFF. Written as DNA, the CDR3 is TGTGCCAGCAGCCTCAGCGGGAGGGCCTACAATGAGCAGTTCTTC.

This sequence joins TRBV7-3 and TRBJ1-2, with 7 bases that match TRBD1. This CDR3 is 18 amino acids long. The junction had 11 bases not matched to a gene; V was cut back by 1 base and J by 0 bases. CDR1 SGHTA and CDR2 FQGTGA come from the germline V gene. DNA of the CDR3: TGTGCCAGCAGCTTAAACCCTCCGGACAGGCAAGCTAACTATGGCTACACCTTC. It is translated as CASSLNPPDRQANYGYTF.

The J gene is TRBJ2-5, the V gene TRBV18; the D is unclear. The CDR3 totals 12 residues. CDR1 and CDR2 from the germline V gene are KGHSH and LQKENI. V was shortened by 0 bases and J by 5 bases, with 4 bases between the two germline ends. CDR3 DNA sequence: TGTGCCAGCTCACCACCGGGGGAGACCCAGTACTTC. Its protein product is CASSPPGETQYF.